This is a list of T cell receptor beta chains from one sample in a study of cytomegalovirus exposure and HLA in healthy donors. Assay used: immunoSEQ multiplex PCR; TCRdb lists only in-frame clones, some missing. Of around 150,000 clones listed, roughly 88% are singletons. Sequenced: PBMCs. All receptors derive from a woman under 30 in good health and CMV-seronegative. Each CDR3 is given with its conserved first and last residue. Each record gives: D gene, V gene, J gene, clone size, CDR3 DNA, CDR3 protein. The D gene is left open where the match is weak. Clone size is not always given. Where it is, it says once, few, many or a class for expanded clones.

D: NA; V: TRBV15; J: TRBJ2-1; size: once; DNA: TGTGCCACCTCCGCGGAGGGGTCCAATGAGCAGTTCTTC; CDR3: CATSAEGSNEQFF
D: TRBD1; V: TRBV4-2; J: TRBJ1-5; size: NA; DNA: TGTGCCAGCAGACCGGACAGGAATAGCAATCAGCCCCAGCATTTT; CDR3: CASRPDRNSNQPQHF
D: TRBD2; V: TRBV5-6; J: TRBJ2-7; size: NA; DNA: TGTGCCAGCAGCTTGGAAAGCGGGGGGGGCTACGAGCAGTACTTC; CDR3: CASSLESGGGYEQYF
D: NA; V: TRBV7-8; J: TRBJ1-6; size: once; DNA: TGTGCCAGCAGCCCCCTCCGGGATTCACCCCTCCACTTT; CDR3: CASSPLRDSPLHF
D: NA; V: TRBV5-5; J: TRBJ1-4; size: NA; DNA: TGTGCCAGCTTCCCACCGGGACAAAGTGAAAAACTGTTTTTT; CDR3: CASFPPGQSEKLFF
D: NA; V: TRBV7-3; J: TRBJ1-1; size: NA; DNA: TGTGCCAGCAGTGGACAGCCGAACACTGAAGCTTTCTTT; CDR3: CASSGQPNTEAFF
D: TRBD1; V: TRBV19; J: TRBJ1-5; size: NA; DNA: TGTGCCAGTACCGACCGATCGACAGGGGGTAGCAATCAGCCCCAGCATTTT; CDR3: CASTDRSTGGSNQPQHF
D: NA; V: TRBV29-1; J: TRBJ1-1; size: once; DNA: TGCAGCGGTGCAGGGGCCTTTAACACTGAAGCTTTCTTT; CDR3: CSGAGAFNTEAFF
D: TRBD2; V: TRBV6-4; J: TRBJ2-3; size: few; DNA: TGTGCCAGCAGTGACTCGTCGGGCGGGGGAACAGATACGCAGTATTTT; CDR3: CASSDSSGGGTDTQYF
D: TRBD1; V: TRBV28; J: TRBJ1-2; size: NA; DNA: TGTGCCAGATGGGACAGAAACTATGGCTACACCTTC; CDR3: CARWDRNYGYTF
D: TRBD1; V: TRBV28; J: TRBJ2-7; size: NA; DNA: TGTGCCACCTCCCCCCCGGGACAGGGTCCCTACGAGCAGTACTTC; CDR3: CATSPPGQGPYEQYF
D: NA; V: TRBV7-2; J: TRBJ2-5; size: NA; DNA: TGTGCCAGCAGCTTAGTCGGTGGACTCTTCCAAGAGACCCAGTACTTC; CDR3: CASSLVGGLFQETQYF
D: NA; V: TRBV5-5; J: TRBJ1-1; size: NA; DNA: TGTGCCAGCAGCTTGGAAGGGGGAACTGAAGCTTTCTTT; CDR3: CASSLEGGTEAFF
D: NA; V: TRBV27; J: TRBJ1-2; size: once; DNA: TGTGCCAGCAGTGGCGGGGTTTATTATGGCTACACCTTC; CDR3: CASSGGVYYGYTF
D: NA; V: TRBV5-1; J: TRBJ2-2; size: few; DNA: TGCGCCAGCAGCTTGGAGGGGTGGCAACGTCAAAACACCGGGGAGCTGTTTTTT; CDR3: CASSLEGWQRQNTGELFF
D: TRBD1; V: TRBV10-1; J: TRBJ1-1; size: NA; DNA: TGCGCCAGCACCGCAATTGACGGACAGGGGAACACTGAAGCTTTCTTT; CDR3: CASTAIDGQGNTEAFF
D: NA; V: TRBV28; J: TRBJ1-5; size: NA; DNA: TGTGCCACTTTACTAGGGAGAAGCAATCAGCCCCAGCATTTT; CDR3: CATLLGRSNQPQHF
D: TRBD1; V: TRBV10-3; J: TRBJ1-3; size: NA; DNA: TGTGCCATCAGTGAATTACCGACAGGGACCTCTGGAAACACCATATATTTT; CDR3: CAISELPTGTSGNTIYF
D: NA; V: TRBV5-1; J: TRBJ1-6; size: NA; DNA: TGCGCCAGCAGCTTGGTGCAGGGGTATTCACCCCTCCACTTT; CDR3: CASSLVQGYSPLHF
D: TRBD1; V: TRBV7-8; J: TRBJ2-5; size: NA; DNA: TGTGCCAGCAGCAAAACAGGGGGGCTAGAGACCCAGTACTTC; CDR3: CASSKTGGLETQYF
D: TRBD1; V: TRBV7-6; J: TRBJ1-1; size: NA; DNA: TGTGCCAGCAGCCGAGACAGGGGGCAAGGGACTGAAGCTTTCTTT; CDR3: CASSRDRGQGTEAFF
D: NA; V: TRBV11-3; J: TRBJ1-1; size: few; DNA: TGTGCCTCCCGGTTTGGTATGAACACTGAAGCTTTCTTT; CDR3: CASRFGMNTEAFF
D: TRBD2; V: TRBV2; J: TRBJ2-3; size: NA; DNA: TGTGCCAGCAACATAGCGGGGGGCACAGATACGCAGTATTTT; CDR3: CASNIAGGTDTQYF
D: TRBD1; V: TRBV9; J: TRBJ2-7; size: few; DNA: TGTGCCAGCAGCGCGGGGACAGGTTTCTACGAGCAGTACTTC; CDR3: CASSAGTGFYEQYF
D: TRBD1; V: TRBV6-1; J: TRBJ1-2; size: NA; DNA: TGTGCCAGCAGTGGCCCAGGGGGCGACTATGGCTACACCTTC; CDR3: CASSGPGGDYGYTF
D: NA; V: TRBV6-5; J: TRBJ1-6; size: few; DNA: TGTGCCAGCAGTTACCGGAATTCACCCCTCCACTTT; CDR3: CASSYRNSPLHF
D: TRBD1; V: TRBV19; J: TRBJ2-1; size: NA; DNA: TGTGCCAGTAGTATCCTTGGGCCGGGACAGGGGGCTCGAGAGCGGTTCTTC; CDR3: CASSILGPGQGARERFF
D: NA; V: TRBV6-5; J: TRBJ2-7; size: NA; DNA: TGTGCCAGCAGTTACTCGCAGGGTCCCTACGAGCAGTACTTC; CDR3: CASSYSQGPYEQYF
D: NA; V: TRBV18; J: TRBJ1-1; size: NA; DNA: TGTGCCAGCTCGTCTCGACGGGACACTGAAGCTTTCTTT; CDR3: CASSSRRDTEAFF
D: TRBD1; V: TRBV7-6; J: TRBJ2-5; size: NA; DNA: TGTGCCAGCAGCCGCTCCGGACAGGGCCACCAAGAGACCCAGTACTTC; CDR3: CASSRSGQGHQETQYF
D: TRBD2; V: TRBV5-1; J: TRBJ2-5; size: NA; DNA: TGCGCCAGCAGCTTGGAGCGGGGGCATGAGACCCAGTACTTC; CDR3: CASSLERGHETQYF
D: TRBD1; V: TRBV18; J: TRBJ1-5; size: NA; DNA: TGTGCCAGCTCATCGGGACAGCATCAGCCCCAGCATTTT; CDR3: CASSSGQHQPQHF
D: TRBD2; V: TRBV7-9; J: TRBJ2-3; size: few; DNA: TGTGCCAGCAGCGCCCCTAGCGGGGGGAACACAGATACGCAGTATTTT; CDR3: CASSAPSGGNTDTQYF